This record concerns one TCR beta chain sequence. The V gene's germline CDR1 is MDHEN and CDR2 SYDVKM. The V segment lost 6 bases and the J segment 7 bases; nucleotides outside the gene matches: 11. The CDR3 loop spans 14 amino acids. This specimen belongs to a study of shared clonotypes between healthy human individuals. Measured with immunoSEQ multiplex PCR; TCRdb has only the in-frame clones, and not every one. The table shows over 2 million clones, with 85% to 95% occurring only once. The receptor's source is a man aged 18 to 29 in good health. Some clones in this sample may be carry-over from other donors' samples. The chain is built from TRBV28 and TRBJ2-7, with 8 nucleotides matching TRBD1. What was sequenced was naive CD4+ T cells from PBMCs. Subset reported: CD45RA+ positively selected. In nucleotides, the CDR3 is TGTGCCAGCAGCCCAGGGGGCGCCGGACGAGAGCAGTACTTC. Protein sequence: CASSPGGAGREQYF.